These T cell receptor beta chains were read from a single sample in a study of T cell responses to AZD1222 COVID-19 vaccine. TCRdb keeps only in-frame clones here, not all; method: immunoSEQ multiplex PCR. The sample includes fewer than 200,000 clones, about 83% of them seen just once. The input for sequencing was peripheral blood, taken 28 days after the second AZD1222 dose. The receptors originated from an adult who received the AZD1222 COVID-19 vaccine. The CDR3 runs from the conserved cysteine through the conserved F or W. D genes are given only for firm matches. Clone sizes are given selectively: once, few, many, or a class where the clone is expanded.

TRBD2	TRBV5-4	.	TRBJ2-5	TGTGCCAGCAGCGAGGGACTAGCGGGGCAAGAGACCCAGTACTTC	CASSEGLAGQETQYF
TRBD2	TRBV19	.	TRBJ2-5	TGTGCCAGTAGTCCTAACGGGGGGGACCAAGAGACCCAGTACTTC	CASSPNGGDQETQYF
TRBD1	TRBV18	.	TRBJ1-2	TGTGCCAGCTCACCTGGGACAGGGGAGGCCTATGGCTACACCTTC	CASSPGTGEAYGYTF
.	TRBV11-2	.	TRBJ2-7	TGTGCCAGCAGCCTGACTGAAGCCTACGAGCAGTACTTC	CASSLTEAYEQYF
.	TRBV27	.	TRBJ2-2	TGTGCCAGCAGCGGTTACAGGGAATCGAACACCGGGGAGCTGTTTTTT	CASSGYRESNTGELFF
TRBD1	TRBV18	.	TRBJ1-2	TGTGCCAGCTCACCTCGCCCGGGACAGGGGGCGGACGGCTACACCTTC	CASSPRPGQGADGYTF
.	TRBV2	.	TRBJ2-7	TGTGCCAGCAGGGAATTGGGCGAGCAGTACTTC	CASRELGEQYF
.	TRBV7-2	.	TRBJ2-7	TGTGCTTCCCGCCAGGGGGGTGGCTACGAGCAGTACTTC	CASRQGGGYEQYF
TRBD1	TRBV15	.	TRBJ2-1	TGTGCCACCAGCAGTCGGACAGGCTACAATGAGCAGTTCTTC	CATSSRTGYNEQFF
.	TRBV6-1	.	TRBJ1-2	TGTGCCAGCAGTGAGAGGCGGGGGAACTCTAACTATGGCTACACCTTC	CASSERRGNSNYGYTF
.	TRBV12-3/TRBV12-4	few	TRBJ1-1	TGTGCCAGCAGTTTCGCAGGGGCGCAAGCTTTCTTT	CASSFAGAQAFF
TRBD1	TRBV25-1	.	TRBJ1-5	TGTGCCAGCAGTGGGACAGGGTCCACTCAGCCCCAGCATTTT	CASSGTGSTQPQHF
TRBD1	TRBV7-8	.	TRBJ2-5	TGTGCCAGCAGCGCCGGGACAGAAGAGACCCAGTACTTC	CASSAGTEETQYF
.	TRBV5-6	once	TRBJ1-1	TGTGCCAGCAGCAAAGGACAGACTACCTACACTGAAGCTTTCTTT	CASSKGQTTYTEAFF
.	TRBV7-6	.	TRBJ2-3	TGTGCCAGCAGCCCCCGGGGTTTCTCTAGCACAGATACGCAGTATTTT	CASSPRGFSSTDTQYF
TRBD2	TRBV27	.	TRBJ2-1	TGTGCCAGCGGACTAGCGGATTCCTACAATGAGCAGTTCTTC	CASGLADSYNEQFF
.	TRBV5-1	once	TRBJ1-1	TGCGCCAGCAGCCCCGGTACTGGGAGGGGCACTGAAGCTTTCTTT	CASSPGTGRGTEAFF
.	TRBV27	once	TRBJ2-7	TGTGCCAGCAGTTTCGGGAGTGCCTACGAGCAGTACTTC	CASSFGSAYEQYF
.	TRBV4-1	.	TRBJ1-1	TGCGCCAGCAGCCAAGCCGGGGGGGCCTGGGGAAACACTGAAGCTTTCTTT	CASSQAGGAWGNTEAFF
.	TRBV19	.	TRBJ2-6	TGTGCCAGTAGTACCGTCACGGGTGGGGCCAACGTCCTGACTTTC	CASSTVTGGANVLTF
.	TRBV19	.	TRBJ2-7	TGTGCCAGTAGTATCCCCCCAGGGAGACTCAACTACGAGCAGTACTTC	CASSIPPGRLNYEQYF
TRBD1	TRBV19	.	TRBJ1-2	TGTGCCAGTAGTATGACAGGGGCCGCCGCCTTC	CASSMTGAAAF
.	TRBV19	.	TRBJ1-5	TGTGCCAGTAGCCCCTCTCAGGCAGGGGACGTCAGGGGGCCCCAGCATTTT	CASSPSQAGDVRGPQHF
.	TRBV5-6	.	TRBJ1-2	TGTGCCAGCAGCTTGGAAGCCCGGACGGGGCCGTATGGCTACACCTTC	CASSLEARTGPYGYTF
TRBD1	TRBV6-5	.	TRBJ1-2	TGTGCCAGCAGGGACAGGGGGATCGTAGACTATGGCTACACCTTC	CASRDRGIVDYGYTF
.	TRBV15	.	TRBJ2-5	TGTGCCACCAGCTGGGACGTCAAAGAGACCCAGTACTTC	CATSWDVKETQYF
TRBD1	TRBV5-1	.	TRBJ2-7	TGCGCCAGCAGCTTGGAGGTCAGGGGGCGTGAGCAGTACTTC	CASSLEVRGREQYF
TRBD2	TRBV10-1	.	TRBJ2-7	TGCGCCAGCAGCGGTGGGACTAAGGCCTACGAGCAGTACTTC	CASSGGTKAYEQYF
.	TRBV6-6	.	TRBJ1-6	TGTGCCAGCAGCCACGCCAGGGGACATTCACCCCTCCACTTT	CASSHARGHSPLHF
.	TRBV6-5	medium-sized	TRBJ1-1	TGTGCCAGCAGTATCCAGGAGAACACTGAAGCTTTCTTT	CASSIQENTEAFF
.	TRBV6-1	.	TRBJ2-1	TGTGCCAGCAGTGAAGGGCCCGAGTACAATGAGCAGTTCTTC	CASSEGPEYNEQFF
.	TRBV5-8	.	TRBJ1-1	TGTGCCAGCATATCGGCTTCATCGGAGGAGTACACTGAAGCTTTCTTT	CASISASSEEYTEAFF
.	TRBV7-9	.	TRBJ1-2	TGTGCCAGCAGCTCTGACGGTGGCTACACCTTC	CASSSDGGYTF
.	TRBV28	few	TRBJ2-7	TGTGCCAGCAGTTTTGACAGCTTGGGGTACGAGCAGTACTTC	CASSFDSLGYEQYF
.	TRBV9	.	TRBJ1-2	TGTGCCAGCAGCGCCCCAAGCAGCTATGGCTACACCTTC	CASSAPSSYGYTF
.	TRBV7-9	.	TRBJ2-5	TGTGCCAGCAGCTTAGGGGGCGGGTTGTACCAAGAGACCCAGTACTTC	CASSLGGGLYQETQYF
.	TRBV5-1	.	TRBJ2-6	TGCGCCAGCAGCCTAGGGGGTGGAACATCTGGGGCCAACGTCCTGACTTTC	CASSLGGGTSGANVLTF
.	TRBV27	.	TRBJ1-6	TGTGCCAGCAGTTTATCGGGGGGGGAGTACAATTCACCCCTCCACTTT	CASSLSGGEYNSPLHF
.	TRBV7-9	few	TRBJ1-2	TGTGCCAGCAGCTTAGCGGGGGGAGTGAACGGTGGCTACACCTTC	CASSLAGGVNGGYTF
TRBD2	TRBV7-2	.	TRBJ2-1	TGTGCCAGCAGCTTAGTGGCGGGGGGACACAATGAGCAGTTCTTC	CASSLVAGGHNEQFF
.	TRBV27	.	TRBJ2-1	TGTGCCAGCAGTTTTTATCAGGCCGACAACAATGAGCAGTTCTTC	CASSFYQADNNEQFF
TRBD1	TRBV9	once	TRBJ2-5	TGTGCCAGCAGCGTAGGAGAGACAGGGGGTTTAGGGACCCAGTACTTC	CASSVGETGGLGTQYF
TRBD1	TRBV5-1	.	TRBJ1-1	TGCGCCAGTAGCGCCGGGACAGTTAACACTGAAGCTTTCTTT	CASSAGTVNTEAFF
.	TRBV28	.	TRBJ1-2	TGTGCCAGCAGTTTATTAATGACAGGAGACTATGGCTACACCTTC	CASSLLMTGDYGYTF
.	TRBV7-9	.	TRBJ2-4	TGTGCCAGCAGCCCGCCGGGACAAATAGCCAAAAACATTCAGTACTTC	CASSPPGQIAKNIQYF